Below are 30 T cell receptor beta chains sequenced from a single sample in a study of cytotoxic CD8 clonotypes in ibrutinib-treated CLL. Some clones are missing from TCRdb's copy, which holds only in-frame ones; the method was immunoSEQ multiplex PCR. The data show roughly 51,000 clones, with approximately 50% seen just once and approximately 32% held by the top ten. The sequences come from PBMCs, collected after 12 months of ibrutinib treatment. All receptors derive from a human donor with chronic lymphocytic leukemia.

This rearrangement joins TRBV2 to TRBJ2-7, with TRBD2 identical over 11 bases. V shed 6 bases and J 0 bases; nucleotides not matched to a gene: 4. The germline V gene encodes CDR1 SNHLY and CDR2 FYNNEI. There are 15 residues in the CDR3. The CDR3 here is CASRGLAASSYEQYF. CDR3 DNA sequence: TGTGCCAGCAGGGGACTAGCGGCTAGCTCCTACGAGCAGTACTTC.

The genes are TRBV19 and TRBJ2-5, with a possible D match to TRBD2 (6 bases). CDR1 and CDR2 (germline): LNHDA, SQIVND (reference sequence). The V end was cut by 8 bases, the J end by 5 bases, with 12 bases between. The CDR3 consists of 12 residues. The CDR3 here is CASGGVRETQYF. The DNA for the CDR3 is TGTGCCAGTGGAGGGGTTAGGGAGACCCAGTACTTC.

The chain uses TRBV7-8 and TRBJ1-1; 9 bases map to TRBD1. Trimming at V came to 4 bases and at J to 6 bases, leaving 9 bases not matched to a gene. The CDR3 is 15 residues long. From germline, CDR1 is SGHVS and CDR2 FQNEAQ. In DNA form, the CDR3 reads TGTGCCAGCAGCTCCCCGGGACAGGGCGTACCTGAAGCTTTCTTT. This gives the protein CASSSPGQGVPEAFF.

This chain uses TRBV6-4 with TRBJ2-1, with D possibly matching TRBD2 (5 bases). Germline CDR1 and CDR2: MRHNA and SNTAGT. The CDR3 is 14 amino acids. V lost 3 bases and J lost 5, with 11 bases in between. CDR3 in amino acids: CASSEYLGDNEQFF. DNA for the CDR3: TGTGCCAGCAGTGAATATTTGGGAGACAATGAGCAGTTCTTC.

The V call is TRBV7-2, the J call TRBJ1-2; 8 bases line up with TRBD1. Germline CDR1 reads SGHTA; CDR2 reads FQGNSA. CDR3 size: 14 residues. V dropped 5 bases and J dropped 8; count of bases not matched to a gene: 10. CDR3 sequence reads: CASSPEGSGGGYTF. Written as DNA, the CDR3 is TGTGCCAGCAGCCCAGAAGGGTCAGGGGGCGGCTACACCTTC.

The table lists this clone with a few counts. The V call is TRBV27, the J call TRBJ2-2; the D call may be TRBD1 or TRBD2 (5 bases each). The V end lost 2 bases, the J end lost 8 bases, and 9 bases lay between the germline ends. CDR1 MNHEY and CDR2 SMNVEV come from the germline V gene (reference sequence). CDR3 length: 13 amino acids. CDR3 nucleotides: TGTGCCAGCAGTTTAGGGGGTGCGGGGGAGCTGTTTTTT. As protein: CASSLGGAGELFF.

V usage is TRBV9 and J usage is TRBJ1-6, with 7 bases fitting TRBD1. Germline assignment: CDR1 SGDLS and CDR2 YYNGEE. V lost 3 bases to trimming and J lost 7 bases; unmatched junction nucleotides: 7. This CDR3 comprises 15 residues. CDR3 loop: CASSERGTVNSPLHF. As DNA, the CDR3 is TGTGCCAGCAGCGAGCGCGGGACAGTGAATTCACCCCTCCACTTT.

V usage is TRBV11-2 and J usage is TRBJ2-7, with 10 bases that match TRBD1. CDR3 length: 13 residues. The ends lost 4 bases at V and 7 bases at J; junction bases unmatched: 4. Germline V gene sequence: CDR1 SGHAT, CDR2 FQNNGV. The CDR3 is CASSWDRGSEQYF. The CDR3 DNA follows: TGTGCCAGCAGCTGGGACAGGGGAAGTGAGCAGTACTTC. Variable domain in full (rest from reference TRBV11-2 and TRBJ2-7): EAGVAQSPRYKIIEKRQSVAFWCNPISGHATLYWYQQILGQGPKLLIQFQNNGVVDDSQLPKDRFSAERLKGVDSTLKIQPAKLEDSAVYLCASSWDRGSEQYFGPGTRLTVT.

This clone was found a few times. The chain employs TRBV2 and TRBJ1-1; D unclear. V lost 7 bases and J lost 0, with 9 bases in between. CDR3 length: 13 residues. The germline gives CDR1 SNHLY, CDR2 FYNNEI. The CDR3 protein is CASTGRMNTEAFF. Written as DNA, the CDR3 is TGTGCCAGCACCGGACGGATGAACACTGAAGCTTTCTTT.

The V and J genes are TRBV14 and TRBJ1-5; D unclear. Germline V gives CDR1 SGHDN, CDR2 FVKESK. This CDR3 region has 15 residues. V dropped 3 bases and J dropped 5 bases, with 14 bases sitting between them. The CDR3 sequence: CASSHLSGIHQPQHF. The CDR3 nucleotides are TGTGCCAGCAGCCATTTGTCCGGGATACATCAGCCCCAGCATTTT. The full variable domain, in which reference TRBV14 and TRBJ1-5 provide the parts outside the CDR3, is EAGVTQFPSHSVIEKGQTVTLRCDPISGHDNLYWYRRVMGKEIKFLLHFVKESKQDESGMPNNRFLAERTGGTYSTLKVQPAELEDSGVYFCASSHLSGIHQPQHFGDGTRLSIL.

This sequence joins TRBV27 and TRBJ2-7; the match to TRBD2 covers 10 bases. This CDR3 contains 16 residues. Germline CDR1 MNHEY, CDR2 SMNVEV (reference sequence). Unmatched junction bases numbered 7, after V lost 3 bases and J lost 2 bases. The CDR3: CASSLASGSPTYEQYF. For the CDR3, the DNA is TGTGCCAGCAGTTTGGCTAGCGGGAGTCCAACCTACGAGCAGTACTTC.

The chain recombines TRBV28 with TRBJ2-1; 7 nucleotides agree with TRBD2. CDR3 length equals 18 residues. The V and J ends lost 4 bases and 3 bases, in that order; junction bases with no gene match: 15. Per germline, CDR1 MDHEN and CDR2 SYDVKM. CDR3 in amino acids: CASSSYPVGRNIYNEQFF. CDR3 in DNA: TGTGCCAGCAGTTCCTACCCGGTCGGGAGGAACATCTACAATGAGCAGTTCTTC.

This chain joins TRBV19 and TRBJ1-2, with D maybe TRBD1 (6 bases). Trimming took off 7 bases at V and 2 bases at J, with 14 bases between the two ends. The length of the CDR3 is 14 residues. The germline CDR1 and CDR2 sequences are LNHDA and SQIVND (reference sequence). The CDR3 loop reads CASTEPGQNYGYTF. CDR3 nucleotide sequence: TGTGCCAGTACCGAGCCGGGACAAAACTATGGCTACACCTTC. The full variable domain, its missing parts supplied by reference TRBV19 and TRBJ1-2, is DGGITQSPKYLFRKEGQNVTLSCEQNLNHDAMYWYRQDPGQGLRLIYYSQIVNDFQKGDIAEGYSVSREKKESFPLTVTSAQKNPTAFYLCASTEPGQNYGYTFGSGTRLTVV.

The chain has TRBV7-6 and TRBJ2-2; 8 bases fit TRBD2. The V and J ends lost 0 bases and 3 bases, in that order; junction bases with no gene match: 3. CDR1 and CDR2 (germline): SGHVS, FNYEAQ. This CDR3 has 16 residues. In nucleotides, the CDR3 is TGTGCCAGCAGCTTAGCGGTAGCGGGATACACCGGGGAGCTGTTTTTT. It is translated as CASSLAVAGYTGELFF.

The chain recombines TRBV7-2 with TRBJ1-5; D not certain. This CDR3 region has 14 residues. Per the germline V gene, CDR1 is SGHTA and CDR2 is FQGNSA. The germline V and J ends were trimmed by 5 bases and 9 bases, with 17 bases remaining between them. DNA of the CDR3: TGTGCCAGCAGCGCCCAAGGGAAGAGTGCGCCCCAGCATTTT. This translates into CASSAQGKSAPQHF.

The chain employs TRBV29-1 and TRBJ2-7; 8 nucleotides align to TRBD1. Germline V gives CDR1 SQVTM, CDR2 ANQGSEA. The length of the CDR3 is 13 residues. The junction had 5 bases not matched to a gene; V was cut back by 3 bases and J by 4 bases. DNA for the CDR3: TGCAGCGTTGATGCCCAGGGGGCTTACGAGCAGTACTTC. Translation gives CSVDAQGAYEQYF.

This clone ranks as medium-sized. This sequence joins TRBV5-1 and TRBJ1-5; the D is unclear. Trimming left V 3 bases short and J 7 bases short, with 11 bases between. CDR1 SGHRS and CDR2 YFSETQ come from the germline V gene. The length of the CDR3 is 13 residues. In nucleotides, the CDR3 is TGCGCCAGCAGCTCGGCTGAATCCCAGCCCCAGCATTTT. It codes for CASSSAESQPQHF. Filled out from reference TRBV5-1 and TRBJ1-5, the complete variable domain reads KAGVTQTPRYLIKTRGQQVTLSCSPISGHRSVSWYQQTPGQGLQFLFEYFSETQRNKGNFPGRFSGRQFSNSRSEMNVSTLELGDSALYLCASSSAESQPQHFGDGTRLSIL.

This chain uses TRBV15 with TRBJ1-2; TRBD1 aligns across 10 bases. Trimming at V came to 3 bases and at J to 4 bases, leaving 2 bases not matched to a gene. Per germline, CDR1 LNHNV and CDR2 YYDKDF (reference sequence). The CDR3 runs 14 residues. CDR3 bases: TGTGCCACCAGCAGGGACAGGGGGGCCTATGGCTACACCTTC. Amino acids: CATSRDRGAYGYTF.

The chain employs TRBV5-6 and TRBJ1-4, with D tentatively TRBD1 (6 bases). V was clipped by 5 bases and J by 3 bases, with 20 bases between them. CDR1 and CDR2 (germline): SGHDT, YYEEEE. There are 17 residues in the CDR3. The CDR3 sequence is CASRKYGSGTSNEKLFF. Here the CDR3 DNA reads TGTGCCAGCAGGAAATATGGGTCCGGGACATCTAATGAAAAACTGTTTTTT.

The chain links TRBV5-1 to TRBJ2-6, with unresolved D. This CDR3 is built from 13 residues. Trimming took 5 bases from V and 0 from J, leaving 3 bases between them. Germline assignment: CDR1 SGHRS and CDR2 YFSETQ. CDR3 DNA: TGCGCCAGCAGTGTCTCTGGGGCCAACGTCCTGACTTTC. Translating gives CASSVSGANVLTF.

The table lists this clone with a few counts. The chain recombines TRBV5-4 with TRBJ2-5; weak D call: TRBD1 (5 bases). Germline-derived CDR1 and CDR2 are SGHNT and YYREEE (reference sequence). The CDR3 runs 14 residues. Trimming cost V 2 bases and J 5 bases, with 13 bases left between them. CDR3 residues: CASSLVDRKETQYF. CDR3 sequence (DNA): TGTGCCAGCAGCTTAGTCGACAGAAAGGAGACCCAGTACTTC.

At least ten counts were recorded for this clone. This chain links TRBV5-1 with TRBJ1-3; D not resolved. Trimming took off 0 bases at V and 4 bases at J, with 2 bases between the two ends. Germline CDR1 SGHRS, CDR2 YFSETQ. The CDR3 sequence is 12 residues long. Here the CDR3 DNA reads TGCGCCAGCAGCTTGGAAGGAAACACCATATATTTT. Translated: CASSLEGNTIYF.

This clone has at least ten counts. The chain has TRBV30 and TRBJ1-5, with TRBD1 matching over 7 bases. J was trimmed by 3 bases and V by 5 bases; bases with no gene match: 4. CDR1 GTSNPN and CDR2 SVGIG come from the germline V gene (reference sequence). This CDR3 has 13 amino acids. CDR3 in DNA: TGTGCCTGGTCGACAGGGCCCAATCAGCCCCAGCATTTT. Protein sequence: CAWSTGPNQPQHF.

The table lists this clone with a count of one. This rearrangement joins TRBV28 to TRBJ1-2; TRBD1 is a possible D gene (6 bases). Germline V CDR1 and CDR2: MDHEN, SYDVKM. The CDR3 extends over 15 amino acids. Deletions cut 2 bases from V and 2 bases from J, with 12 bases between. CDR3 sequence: CASSLSGGRNYGYTF. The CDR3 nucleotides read TGTGCCAGCAGTTTAAGCGGGGGCCGAAACTATGGCTACACCTTC.

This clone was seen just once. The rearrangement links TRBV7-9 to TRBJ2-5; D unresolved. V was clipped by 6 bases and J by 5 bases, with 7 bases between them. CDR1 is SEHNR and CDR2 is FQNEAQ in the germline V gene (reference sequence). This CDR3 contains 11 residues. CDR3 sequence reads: CASSRLETQYF. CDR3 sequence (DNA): TGTGCCAGCAGTCGTCTCGAGACCCAGTACTTC.

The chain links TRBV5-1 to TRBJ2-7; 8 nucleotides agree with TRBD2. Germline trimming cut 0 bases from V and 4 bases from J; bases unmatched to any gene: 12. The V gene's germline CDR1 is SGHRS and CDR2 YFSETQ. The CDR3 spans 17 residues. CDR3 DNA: TGCGCCAGCAGCTTGGCCCTAAGCGGCGGGAGGTGGTACGAGCAGTACTTC. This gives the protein CASSLALSGGRWYEQYF.

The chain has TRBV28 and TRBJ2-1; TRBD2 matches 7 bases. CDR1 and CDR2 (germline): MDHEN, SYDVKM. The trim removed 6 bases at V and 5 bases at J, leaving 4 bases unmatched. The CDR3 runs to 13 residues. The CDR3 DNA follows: TGTGCCAGCAGAGGGACTAACGACAATGAGCAGTTCTTC. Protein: CASRGTNDNEQFF.

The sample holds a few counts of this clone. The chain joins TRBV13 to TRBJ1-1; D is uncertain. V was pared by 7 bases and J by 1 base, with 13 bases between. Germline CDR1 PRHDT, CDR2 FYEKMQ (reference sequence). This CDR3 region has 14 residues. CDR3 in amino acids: CASTPGKQNTEAFF. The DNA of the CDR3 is TGTGCCAGCACCCCCGGGAAGCAGAACACTGAAGCTTTCTTT.

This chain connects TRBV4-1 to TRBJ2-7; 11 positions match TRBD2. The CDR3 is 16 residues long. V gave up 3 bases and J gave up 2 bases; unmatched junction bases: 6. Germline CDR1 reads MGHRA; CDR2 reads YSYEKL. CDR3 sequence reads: CASSHLGLAEPYEQYF. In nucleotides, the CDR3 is TGCGCCAGCAGCCATTTGGGACTAGCGGAGCCCTACGAGCAGTACTTC.

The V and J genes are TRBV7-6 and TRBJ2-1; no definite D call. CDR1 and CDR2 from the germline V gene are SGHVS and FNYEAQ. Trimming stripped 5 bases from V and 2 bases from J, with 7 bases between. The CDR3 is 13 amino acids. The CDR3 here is CASSPVPYNEQFF. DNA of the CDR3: TGTGCCAGCAGCCCAGTTCCCTACAATGAGCAGTTCTTC.